This T cell receptor (beta chain) was identified during a study of blood T cell repertoires in COVID-19. Clones were read by immunoSEQ multiplex PCR, and TCRdb kept only the in-frame ones, dropping some. The table shows around 86,000 clones, with roughly 87% occurring only once. The CDR3 extends over 16 amino acids. Per germline, CDR1 MNHEY and CDR2 SVGAGI. The J segment lost 4 bases and the V segment lost 4 bases, leaving 9 bases of the junction unmatched. The TCR comes from an elderly woman with acute or convalescent COVID-19. The sequenced sample was peripheral blood. This chain uses TRBV6-5 with TRBJ2-1; 8 bases are shared with TRBD2. The CDR3 DNA reads TGTGCCAGCAGTTCCACCTCCGGGAGGGGATACAATGAGCAGTTCTTC. Translating it yields CASSSTSGRGYNEQFF.